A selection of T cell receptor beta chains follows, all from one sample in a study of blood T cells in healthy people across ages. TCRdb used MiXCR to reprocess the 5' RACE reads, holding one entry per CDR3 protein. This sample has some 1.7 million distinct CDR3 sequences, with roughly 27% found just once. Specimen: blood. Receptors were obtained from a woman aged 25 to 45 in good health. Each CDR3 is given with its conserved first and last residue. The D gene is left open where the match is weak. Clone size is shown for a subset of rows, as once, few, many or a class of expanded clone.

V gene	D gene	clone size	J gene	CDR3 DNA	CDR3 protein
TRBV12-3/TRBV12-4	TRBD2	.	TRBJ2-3	TGTGCCAGCAGTTTCTCCCCCTCCCGACGGGGGGGCGGGTTGGATACGCAGTATTTT	CASSFSPSRRGGGLDTQYF
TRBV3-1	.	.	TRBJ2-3	TGTGCCGGCAGCCACCCGGGACTCGAAGTCGCCAATACGCAGTATTTT	CAGSHPGLEVANTQYF
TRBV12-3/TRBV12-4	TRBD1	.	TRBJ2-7	TGTGCCAGCAACCCCGGGACAGGGAGGAGGGAGCAGTACTTC	CASNPGTGRREQYF
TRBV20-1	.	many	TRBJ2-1	TGCAGTGCTAGCGACGGTTACAATGAGCAGTTCTTC	CSASDGYNEQFF
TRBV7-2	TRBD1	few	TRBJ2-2	TGTGCCAGCAGCCTAGTGGGACAGGGGAGTTTTTCTTCCACCGGGGAGCTGTTTTTT	CASSLVGQGSFSSTGELFF
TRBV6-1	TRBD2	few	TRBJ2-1	TGTGCCAGCAGTGAAGTCTCTCGGCGGGGGTACTACAATGAGCAGTTCTTC	CASSEVSRRGYYNEQFF
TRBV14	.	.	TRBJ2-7	TGTGCCAGCAGTCGAACGTCACTAAGGGTCGAGCAGTACTTC	CASSRTSLRVEQYF
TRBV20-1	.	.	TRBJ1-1	TGCAGTGCTGTAGACAACACTGAAGCTTTCTTT	CSAVDNTEAFF
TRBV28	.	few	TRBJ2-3	TGTGCCAGCAGTTTTGTTCAGGGGGGCTTGGCAGATACGCAGTATTTT	CASSFVQGGLADTQYF
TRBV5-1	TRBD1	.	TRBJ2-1	TGCGCCAGCACCGGAGGGACAGGGTTCTACAATGAGCAGTTCTTC	CASTGGTGFYNEQFF
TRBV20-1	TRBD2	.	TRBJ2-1	TGCAGTGCTAGTGACCCGGACTCACCATTAGCGGGGGGGCCAAGGAATGAGCAGTTCTTC	CSASDPDSPLAGGPRNEQFF
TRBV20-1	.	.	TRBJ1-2	TGCAGTGCTACGCCGGAATTGGTCCCCTATGGCTACACCTTC	CSATPELVPYGYTF
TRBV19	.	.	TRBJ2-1	TGTGCCAGTAGTATAGGTCTGGCAGGGAGAGATGGGCAGTTCTTC	CASSIGLAGRDGQFF
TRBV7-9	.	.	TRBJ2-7	TGTGCCAGCAGCTTAGGCCCGGCAGGCTACGAGCAGTACTTC	CASSLGPAGYEQYF
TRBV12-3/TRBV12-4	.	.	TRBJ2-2	TGTGCCAGCAGATATGGACAGACCACCGGGGAGCTGTTTTTT	CASRYGQTTGELFF
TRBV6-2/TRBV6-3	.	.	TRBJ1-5	TGTGCCAGCAGCGTCAGGGGCGGGTACCAGCCCCAGCATTTT	CASSVRGGYQPQHF
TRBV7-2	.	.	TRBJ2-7	TGTGCCAGCAGCTTAACTCGGGAGCGGAACGAGCAGTACTTC	CASSLTRERNEQYF
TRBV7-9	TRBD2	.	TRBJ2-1	TGTGCCAGCATCGCCCGGACTGGGGGGGATGAGCAGTTCTTC	CASIARTGGDEQFF
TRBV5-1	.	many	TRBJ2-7	TGCGCCAGCAGCTCTACCTTCAGACGATCAGGGTCCTACGAGCAGTACTTC	CASSSTFRRSGSYEQYF
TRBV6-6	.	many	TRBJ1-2	TGTGCCAGCAGTTATCCGGACAGTAGGGATGGCTACACCTTC	CASSYPDSRDGYTF
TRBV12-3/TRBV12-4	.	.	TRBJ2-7	TGTGCCAGCGGGACTCTCTACGAGCAGTACTTC	CASGTLYEQYF
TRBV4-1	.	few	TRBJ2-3	TGCGCCAGCAGCCAAGAGGGAACTAGAACAACCCATACGCAGTATTTT	CASSQEGTRTTHTQYF
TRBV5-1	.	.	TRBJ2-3	TGCGCCAGCAGCTTGGCTGGAGCGGGCTCGGCAGATACGCAGTATTTT	CASSLAGAGSADTQYF
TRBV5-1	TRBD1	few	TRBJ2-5	TGCGCCAGCAGTTCCGGGACAGACGAATGGGAGACCCAGTACTTC	CASSSGTDEWETQYF
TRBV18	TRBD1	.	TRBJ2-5	TGTGCCAGCTCACCTGTGACAGGGGAAGAGACCCAGTACTTC	CASSPVTGEETQYF
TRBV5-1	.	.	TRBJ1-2	TGCGCCAGCAGCCGAACGGACGGACCTTATGGCTACACCTTC	CASSRTDGPYGYTF
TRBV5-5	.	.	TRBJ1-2	TGTGCCAGCAGCTGGGACGGAGAATATGGCTGCACCTTC	CASSWDGEYGCTF
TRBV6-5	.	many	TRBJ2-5	TGTGCCACCACCCGGGCTGGAACCCAGTACTTC	CATTRAGTQYF
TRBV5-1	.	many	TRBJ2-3	TGCGCCAGCAGCTTGTTTGGAAGCACAGATACGCAGTATTTT	CASSLFGSTDTQYF
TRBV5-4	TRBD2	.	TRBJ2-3	TGTGCCAGCAGTGGGAGGACTAGCGGGAGCCCTGGCACAGATACGCAGTATTTT	CASSGRTSGSPGTDTQYF
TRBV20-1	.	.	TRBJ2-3	TGCAGTGCTAGACCCCCAGAGGGGCGCCCAGATACGCAGTATTTT	CSARPPEGRPDTQYF
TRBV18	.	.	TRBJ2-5	TGTGCCAGCTCACGAGAACAGGGAAACGAGCGGTACTTC	CASSREQGNERYF
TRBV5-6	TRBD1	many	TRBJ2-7	TGTGCCAGCAGCTTGTGGGGGACAGGTTTTGCCTACGAGCAGTACTTC	CASSLWGTGFAYEQYF
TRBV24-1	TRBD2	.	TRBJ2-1	TGTGCCACCAGTGACCCCGCGGGGGGAGCGGGGAGTAGCTACAATGAGCAGTTCTTC	CATSDPAGGAGSSYNEQFF
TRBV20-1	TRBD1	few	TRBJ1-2	TGCAGTGCGCGCACGGGACAGGGCTATGGCTACACCTTC	CSARTGQGYGYTF
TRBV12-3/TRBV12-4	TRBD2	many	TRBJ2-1	TGTGCCAGCAGTCAAGGGACTAGCGGGGGGGTCAATGAGCAGTTCTTC	CASSQGTSGGVNEQFF
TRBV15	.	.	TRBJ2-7	TGTGCCACCAGCAGAGATTCCACGTACCGAGAGGCCCAGTACTTC	CATSRDSTYREAQYF
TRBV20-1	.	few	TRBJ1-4	TGCAGTGCTGAAGACCCTAATGAAAAACTGTTTTTT	CSAEDPNEKLFF
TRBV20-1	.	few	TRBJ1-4	TGCAGTGTGGATCGCGAGAGTAATGAAAAACTGTTTTTT	CSVDRESNEKLFF
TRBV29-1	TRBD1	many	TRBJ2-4	TGCAGCGGTGGGACAGGGAGAAACATTCAGTACTTC	CSGGTGRNIQYF
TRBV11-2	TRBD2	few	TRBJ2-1	TGTGCCAGCAGCTCAGTACTAGCGGGAATATACAATGAGCAGTTCTTC	CASSSVLAGIYNEQFF
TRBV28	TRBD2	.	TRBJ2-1	TGTGCCAGCCCGCCTTCTAGCGGGGGGGGGCTGCTTGAGCAGTTCTTC	CASPPSSGGGLLEQFF
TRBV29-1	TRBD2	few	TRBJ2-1	TGCAGCGCCACGTCGGGACTAGCGGGAGGCTATGAGCAGTTCTTC	CSATSGLAGGYEQFF
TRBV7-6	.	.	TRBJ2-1	TGTGTCAGCAGCTTAGGGGAGAACAATTACAATGAGCAGTTCTTC	CVSSLGENNYNEQFF
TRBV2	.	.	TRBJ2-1	TGTGCCAGCAGTGAAAATGAGGAGAATGAGCAGTTCTTC	CASSENEENEQFF